The source of this TCR beta chain is a study of T-cell memory formation after mild COVID-19. At the level of the study: Clusters of TCRs were largely donor specific. Study observations and caveats: Pre-infection memory showed some responding clones, and this suggested that cross-reactive memory joined.

With regard to this clonotype: The antigen remains undetermined.

TCRdb itself ran the 5' RACE reads through MiXCR, one entry per CDR3 protein. In the table there are about 430,000 distinct CDR3 sequences, 24% of which are singletons. The CDR3 is made up of 14 amino acids. Germline CDR1 is GTSNPN and CDR2 is SVGIG (reference sequence). Unmatched junction bases numbered 2, after V lost 2 bases and J lost 3 bases. This chain uses TRBV30 with TRBJ1-5, with TRBD1 matching over 9 bases. What was sequenced was PBMCs or a T cell subset sorted from them (not recorded which). The clonotype comes from an adult woman who had mild COVID-19 (a few samples of this study predate the infection). Cell type and time point are not known. This CDR3 is CAWSRTGDNQPQHF. The CDR3 DNA reads TGTGCCTGGAGTAGGACAGGGGACAATCAGCCCCAGCATTTT.